These 24 T cell receptor beta chains share one sample of origin, sequenced in a study of CD8+ T cells in alopecia areata. Reverse transcribed after extraction, RNA yielded cDNA as the sequencing template. Assay used: immunoSEQ multiplex PCR; TCRdb lists only in-frame clones, some missing. This table has 160,000 or so clones, around 71% appearing once. The sample in question was CD8+ T cells sorted from blood, obtained at week 0. These receptors came from a human donor with alopecia areata.

The chain has TRBV29-1 and TRBJ1-1; D gene uncertain. CDR1 is SQVTM and CDR2 is ANQGSEA in the germline V gene. V lost 3 bases and J lost 7, with 9 bases in between. CDR3 length equals 11 residues. The CDR3 DNA reads TGCAGCGTTGATCGGGGTTTTGAAGCTTTCTTT. This encodes CSVDRGFEAFF. The full variable domain, with the rest looked up from reference TRBV29-1 and TRBJ1-1, is SAVISQKPSRDICQRGTSLTIQCQVDSQVTMMFWYRQQPGQSLTLIATANQGSEATYESGFVIDKFPISRPNLTFSTLTVSNMSPEDSSIYLCSVDRGFEAFFGQGTRLTVV.

The rearrangement joins TRBV2 to TRBJ1-2; D is perhaps TRBD1 (6 bases). CDR3 length: 14 residues. V was pared by 7 bases and J by 0 bases, with 12 bases between. Germline V CDR1 and CDR2: SNHLY, FYNNEI. CDR3 in amino acids: CASNGQNSNYGYTF. CDR3 DNA sequence: TGTGCCAGCAATGGACAGAATTCTAACTATGGCTACACCTTC.

The rearrangement uses TRBV6-5 and TRBJ2-7; D gene uncertain. The CDR3 sequence is 14 residues long. Trimming took 4 bases from V and 3 from J, leaving 13 bases between them. The V gene's germline CDR1 is MNHEY and CDR2 SVGAGI. As DNA, the CDR3 is TGTGCCAGCAGTTTAGGCAGGACCTTCTACGAGCAGTACTTC. Its protein product is CASSLGRTFYEQYF.

CDR3: CASSLTGAANYGYTF. The CDR3 DNA sequence: TGCGCCAGCAGCTTGACAGGAGCGGCTAACTATGGCTACACCTTC. The chain joins TRBV5-1 to TRBJ1-2, with a weak D call TRBD1 (5 bases). Trimming removed 1 base at V and 0 bases at J, with 10 bases between. Germline V gene sequence: CDR1 SGHRS, CDR2 YFSETQ. CDR3 length equals 15 residues. Based on the CDR3 plus reference TRBV5-1 and TRBJ1-2, the full variable domain is KAGVTQTPRYLIKTRGQQVTLSCSPISGHRSVSWYQQTPGQGLQFLFEYFSETQRNKGNFPGRFSGRQFSNSRSEMNVSTLELGDSALYLCASSLTGAANYGYTFGSGTRLTVV.

The chain carries TRBV7-6 and TRBJ2-1; D is undetermined. Germline V gene sequence: CDR1 SGHVS, CDR2 FNYEAQ. The length of the CDR3 is 13 residues. V lost 4 bases, J lost 7 bases, and 11 bases lay in between. The CDR3 coding sequence is TGTGCCAGCAGCTACCGACTGGGGAATGAGCAGTTCTTC. Protein: CASSYRLGNEQFF.

This clone was counted a few times. The chain is built from TRBV2 and TRBJ2-7; unclear D gene. This CDR3 is 12 amino acids long. Deletions cut 4 bases from V and 3 bases from J, with 7 bases between. Germline loops: CDR1 SNHLY, CDR2 FYNNEI. The CDR3 loop is CASSGASYEQYF. The CDR3 region has the DNA TGTGCCAGCAGTGGAGCCAGCTACGAGCAGTACTTC. The full variable domain, rest sourced from reference TRBV2 and TRBJ2-7, is EPEVTQTPSHQVTQMGQEVILRCVPISNHLYFYWYRQILGQKVEFLVSFYNNEISEKSEIFDDQFSVERPDGSNFTLKIRSTKLEDSAMYFCASSGASYEQYFGPGTRLTVT.

The V and J genes are TRBV7-9 and TRBJ2-5; 8 positions match TRBD1. This CDR3 has 13 amino acids. The V gene end was trimmed by 4 bases and the J gene end by 5 bases; junction bases not matched to a gene: 3. Germline-derived CDR1 and CDR2 are SEHNR and FQNEAQ (reference sequence). The CDR3 DNA sequence: TGTGCCAGCAGCTCCCGACAGGGGGAGACCCAGTACTTC. Translated: CASSSRQGETQYF. The full variable domain, in which reference TRBV7-9 and TRBJ2-5 provide the parts outside the CDR3, is DTGVSQNPRHKITKRGQNVTFRCDPISEHNRLYWYRQTLGQGPEFLTYFQNEAQLEKSRLLSDRFSAERPKGSFSTLEIQRTEQGDSAMYLCASSSRQGETQYFGPGTRLLVL.

The rearrangement links TRBV27 to TRBJ2-2; D is perhaps TRBD1 (6 bases). CDR1 MNHEY and CDR2 SMNVEV come from the germline V gene (reference sequence). V was cut by 3 bases and J by 0 bases, with 11 bases left in between. The CDR3 consists of 16 residues. In nucleotides, the CDR3 is TGTGCCAGCAGTTTGGCCAGGGGCACGAACACCGGGGAGCTGTTTTTT. Translation: CASSLARGTNTGELFF.

This clone was found once. The chain is built from TRBV5-1 and TRBJ2-7, with TRBD2 matching 10 bases. The germline V gene has CDR1 SGHRS and CDR2 YFSETQ. V lost 1 base to trimming and J lost 4 bases; unmatched junction nucleotides: 5. This CDR3 contains 15 residues. DNA of the CDR3: TGCGCCAGCAGCTTGCAGCGGGGGGGCTGGTACGAGCAGTACTTC. This sequence encodes CASSLQRGGWYEQYF.

A word on this clone: Different DNA sequences within this sample yield the same CDR3. This chain joins TRBV7-9 and TRBJ2-7, with 7 nucleotides matching TRBD1. Trimming took 5 bases from V and 1 from J; bases not matched to a gene: 5. Germline V lookup: CDR1 SEHNR, CDR2 FQNEAQ (reference sequence). CDR3 size: 14 residues. This CDR3 reads CASSPRQGSYEQYF. The CDR3 DNA is TGTGCCAGCAGCCCCCGACAGGGATCCTACGAGCAGTACTTC. The full variable domain, in which reference TRBV7-9 and TRBJ2-7 provide the parts outside the CDR3, is DTGVSQNPRHKITKRGQNVTFRCDPISEHNRLYWYRQTLGQGPEFLTYFQNEAQLEKSRLLSDRFSAERPKGSFSTLEIQRTEQGDSAMYLCASSPRQGSYEQYFGPGTRLTVT.

This clone has just one count. The chain has TRBV27 and TRBJ1-1; D unresolved. The V and J ends lost 6 bases and 5 bases respectively, with 16 bases between them. The CDR3 length is 14 residues. Germline V gene sequence: CDR1 MNHEY, CDR2 SMNVEV (reference sequence). Here the CDR3 reads CASRWTSRRTEAFF. The CDR3 DNA reads as TGTGCCAGCAGATGGACGTCCAGGAGGACTGAAGCTTTCTTT.

This clone was found once. This sequence joins TRBV5-1 and TRBJ2-7, with TRBD1 matching over 7 bases. The CDR3 loop spans 14 amino acids. With V trimmed by 2 bases and J by 5 bases, 7 bases remained unmatched. In germline, CDR1 is SGHRS, CDR2 YFSETQ. CDR3 protein: CASSLDFTGDEQYF. CDR3 coding DNA: TGCGCCAGCAGCTTAGACTTTACAGGGGACGAGCAGTACTTC.

The chain joins TRBV4-1 to TRBJ2-7, with 8 bases identical to TRBD1. Trimming at V came to 5 bases and at J to 2 bases, leaving 5 bases not matched to a gene. The CDR3 has 14 residues. Looked up from germline, CDR1 is MGHRA and CDR2 is YSYEKL. CDR3 DNA: TGCGCCAGCAGCGGGGACAGGCCTCCCTACGAGCAGTACTTC. Translation: CASSGDRPPYEQYF.

The V gene is TRBV2, the J gene TRBJ2-2; 8 nucleotides match TRBD1. From germline, CDR1 is SNHLY and CDR2 FYNNEI. V shed 5 bases, J shed 13 bases, and the junction held 12 bases outside the gene matches. The CDR3 runs to 14 residues. DNA for the CDR3: TGTGCCAGCAGTTCAACAGGGGGGTATTTTGGGCTGTTTTTT. Translated: CASSSTGGYFGLFF.

The chain couples TRBV29-1 to TRBJ2-7; D gene uncertain. Trimming took off 2 bases at V and 2 bases at J, with 10 bases between the two ends. CDR1 and CDR2 from the germline V gene are SQVTM and ANQGSEA. The length of the CDR3 is 13 residues. Written as DNA, the CDR3 is TGCAGCGTTGAATTGCAGGCCCCCTACGAGCAGTACTTC. Amino acid sequence: CSVELQAPYEQYF.

V gene TRBV5-6 combines with J gene TRBJ1-2; 11 nucleotides match TRBD1. V lost 5 bases and J lost 4; bases outside the gene matches: 7. Germline CDR1 reads SGHDT; CDR2 reads YYEEEE. This CDR3 comprises 15 residues. The CDR3 DNA reads TGTGCCAGCAGAACGGACAGGGGGCAGGGCTATGGCTACACCTTC. Translating gives CASRTDRGQGYGYTF.

The gene calls are TRBV29-1 and TRBJ2-1, with D possibly TRBD1 on 6 matching bases. Germline V gene lookup returns CDR1 SQVTM and CDR2 ANQGSEA. V was cut by 3 bases and J by 4 bases, with 16 bases left in between. The CDR3 runs to 15 residues. In DNA, the CDR3 is TGCAGCGTTGACGAGTTGGGGGCCTTATACAATGAGCAGTTCTTC. Its protein product is CSVDELGALYNEQFF.

V and J are TRBV9 and TRBJ1-4; D not resolved. Deletions cut 1 base from V and 4 bases from J, with 8 bases between. The germline V gene encodes CDR1 SGDLS and CDR2 YYNGEE. The CDR3 extends over 14 amino acids. The CDR3 DNA is TGTGCCAGCAGCGTAAGCCAGTATAATGAAAAACTGTTTTTT. It yields the protein CASSVSQYNEKLFF.

This chain connects TRBV2 to TRBJ1-5; D is unresolved. V gave up 6 bases and J gave up 0 bases, with 18 bases separating them. Germline V lookup: CDR1 SNHLY, CDR2 FYNNEI. The CDR3 length is 17 residues. The chain's CDR3 is CASSGGRIKSSNQPQHF. DNA for the CDR3: TGTGCCAGCAGCGGCGGGAGAATTAAGTCTAGCAATCAGCCCCAGCATTTT.

In regard to this clone: Other DNA sequences of this sample code for an identical CDR3. Written as DNA, the CDR3 is TGTGCCAGCAGCTTAGGGTCCAAAAACATTCAGTACTTC. It translates to CASSLGSKNIQYF. The chain joins TRBV7-8 to TRBJ2-4; D is undetermined. Trimming shortened V by 1 base and J by 2 bases, and 3 bases separated the two germline ends. This CDR3 spans 13 amino acids. Looked up from germline, CDR1 is SGHVS and CDR2 is FQNEAQ.

The sample holds a few counts of this clone. The chain carries TRBV29-1 and TRBJ2-2, with 7 bases matching TRBD1. CDR1 is SQVTM and CDR2 is ANQGSEA in the germline V gene. V lost 7 bases to trimming and J lost 2 bases; unmatched junction nucleotides: 4. The CDR3 length is 13 residues. Here the CDR3 DNA reads TGCAGCGGGGGGACAGATAACACCGGGGAGCTGTTTTTT. This encodes CSGGTDNTGELFF.

V is TRBV23-1 and J is TRBJ1-5, with D hard to call. TRBV23-1 is flagged as an ORF with uncertain function. V dropped 0 bases and J dropped 7 bases, with 10 bases sitting between them. The CDR3 loop spans 14 amino acids. CDR3 sequence: CASSQSGGEQPQHF. CDR3 nucleotide sequence: TGCGCCAGCAGTCAATCTGGCGGAGAACAGCCCCAGCATTTT.

The rearrangement joins TRBV7-2 to TRBJ2-3; D remains unclear. The germline gives CDR1 SGHTA, CDR2 FQGNSA. The CDR3 runs 14 residues. Deletions cut 1 base from V and 2 bases from J, with 7 bases between. The CDR3 bases are TGTGCCAGCAGCTTAGTTGTCAACACAGATACGCAGTATTTT. It codes for CASSLVVNTDTQYF.

The V and J genes are TRBV7-9 and TRBJ1-1; D unclear. The CDR3 runs 14 residues. The germline CDR1 and CDR2 sequences are SEHNR and FQNEAQ (reference sequence). Deletions cut 7 bases from V and 1 base from J, with 13 bases between. The CDR3 sequence is CASTQSEGNTEAFF. The DNA for the CDR3 is TGTGCCAGCACCCAGTCCGAGGGGAACACTGAAGCTTTCTTT.